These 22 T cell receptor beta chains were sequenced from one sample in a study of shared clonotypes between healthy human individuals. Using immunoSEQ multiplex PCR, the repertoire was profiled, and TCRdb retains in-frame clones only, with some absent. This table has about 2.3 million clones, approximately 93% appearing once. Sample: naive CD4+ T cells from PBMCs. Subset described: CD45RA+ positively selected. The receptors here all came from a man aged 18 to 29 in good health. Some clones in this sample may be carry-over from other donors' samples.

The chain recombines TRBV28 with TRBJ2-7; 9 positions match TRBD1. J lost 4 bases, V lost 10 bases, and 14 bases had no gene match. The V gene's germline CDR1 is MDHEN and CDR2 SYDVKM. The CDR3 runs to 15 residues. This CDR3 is CATMGGGTGRYEQYF. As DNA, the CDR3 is TGTGCCACGATGGGAGGGGGGACAGGGAGATACGAGCAGTACTTC.

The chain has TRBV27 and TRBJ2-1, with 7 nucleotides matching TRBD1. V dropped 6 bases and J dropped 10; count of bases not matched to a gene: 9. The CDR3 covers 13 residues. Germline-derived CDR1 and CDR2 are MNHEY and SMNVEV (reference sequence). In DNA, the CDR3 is TGTGCCAGCAGGGCCGAGGGGGCCAGGGAGCAGTTCTTC. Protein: CASRAEGAREQFF.

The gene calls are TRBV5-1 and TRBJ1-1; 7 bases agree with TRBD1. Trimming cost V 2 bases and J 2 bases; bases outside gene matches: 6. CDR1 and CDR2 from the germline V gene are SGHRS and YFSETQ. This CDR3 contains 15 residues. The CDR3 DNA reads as TGCGCCAGCAGCTTAATAGGACAGGTTAACACTGAAGCTTTCTTT. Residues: CASSLIGQVNTEAFF. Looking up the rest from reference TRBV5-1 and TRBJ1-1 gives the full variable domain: KAGVTQTPRYLIKTRGQQVTLSCSPISGHRSVSWYQQTPGQGLQFLFEYFSETQRNKGNFPGRFSGRQFSNSRSEMNVSTLELGDSALYLCASSLIGQVNTEAFFGQGTRLTVV.

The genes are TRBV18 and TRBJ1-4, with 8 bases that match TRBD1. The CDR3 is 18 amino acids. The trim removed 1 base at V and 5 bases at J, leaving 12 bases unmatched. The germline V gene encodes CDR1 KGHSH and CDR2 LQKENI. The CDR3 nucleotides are TGTGCCAGCTCACCACGGTTTGGGGTCGGGACAGGCAATGAAAAACTGTTTTTT. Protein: CASSPRFGVGTGNEKLFF.

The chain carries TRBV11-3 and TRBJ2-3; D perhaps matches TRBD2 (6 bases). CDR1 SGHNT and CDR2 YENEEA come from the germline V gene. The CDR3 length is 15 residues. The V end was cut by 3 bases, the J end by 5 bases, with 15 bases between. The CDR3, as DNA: TGTGCCAGCAGCTTCCTCGGGGGTGAGGGAGATACGCAGTATTTT. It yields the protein CASSFLGGEGDTQYF.

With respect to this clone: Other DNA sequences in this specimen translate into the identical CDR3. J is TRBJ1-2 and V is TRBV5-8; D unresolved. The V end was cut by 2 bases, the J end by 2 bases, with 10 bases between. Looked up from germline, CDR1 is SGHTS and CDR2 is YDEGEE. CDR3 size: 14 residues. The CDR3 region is CASSLGGRNYGYTF. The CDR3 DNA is TGTGCCAGCAGCTTAGGTGGCCGGAACTATGGCTACACCTTC.

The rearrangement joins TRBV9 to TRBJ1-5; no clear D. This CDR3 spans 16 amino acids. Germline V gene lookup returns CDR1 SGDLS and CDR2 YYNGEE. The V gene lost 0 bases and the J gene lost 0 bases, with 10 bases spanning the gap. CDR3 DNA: TGTGCCAGCAGCGTAGTCCGAGGGATTAGCAATCAGCCCCAGCATTTT. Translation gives CASSVVRGISNQPQHF.

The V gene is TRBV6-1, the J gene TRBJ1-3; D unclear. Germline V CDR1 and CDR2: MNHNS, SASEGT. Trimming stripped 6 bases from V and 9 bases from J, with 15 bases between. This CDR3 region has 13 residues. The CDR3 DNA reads TGTGCCAGCAGAGGCTCGGCGCGTAGCACCATATATTTT. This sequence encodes CASRGSARSTIYF.

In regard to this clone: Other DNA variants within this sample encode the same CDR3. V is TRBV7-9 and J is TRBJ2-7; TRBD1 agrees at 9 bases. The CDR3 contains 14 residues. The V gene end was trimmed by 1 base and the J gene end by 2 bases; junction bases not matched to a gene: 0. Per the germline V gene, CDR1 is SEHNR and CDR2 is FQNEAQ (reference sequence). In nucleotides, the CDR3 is TGTGCCAGCAGCTTAGACAGGGGGCCCTACGAGCAGTACTTC. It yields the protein CASSLDRGPYEQYF.

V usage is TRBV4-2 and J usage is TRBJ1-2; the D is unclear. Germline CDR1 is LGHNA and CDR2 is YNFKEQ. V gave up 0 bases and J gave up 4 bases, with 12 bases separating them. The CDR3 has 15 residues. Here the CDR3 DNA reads TGTGCCAGCAGCCAAGACTTTGGGCCAGCCTATGGCTACACCTTC. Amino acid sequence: CASSQDFGPAYGYTF.

DNA for the CDR3: TGTGCCAGCAGCTTCTCACAGGGGTCCACTGAAGCTTTCTTT. Its translation: CASSFSQGSTEAFF. V usage is TRBV7-3 and J usage is TRBJ1-1; 7 positions agree with TRBD1. The germline CDR1 and CDR2 sequences are SGHTA and FQGTGA. V gave up 3 bases and J gave up 4 bases; unmatched junction bases: 5. The CDR3 is made up of 14 amino acids.

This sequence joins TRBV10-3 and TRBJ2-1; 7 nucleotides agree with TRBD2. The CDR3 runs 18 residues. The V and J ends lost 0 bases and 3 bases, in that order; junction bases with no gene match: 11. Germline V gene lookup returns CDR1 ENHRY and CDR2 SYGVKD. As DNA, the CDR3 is TGTGCCATCAGTGAGTCAAACAGCGTGGCTAGCGGCTACAATGAGCAGTTCTTC. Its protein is CAISESNSVASGYNEQFF.

The CDR3 here is CASSQDQGGTSTDTQYF. The CDR3, as DNA: TGTGCCAGCAGCCAAGATCAGGGGGGCACTAGCACAGATACGCAGTATTTT. The genes are TRBV4-2 and TRBJ2-3, with TRBD1 as a possible D gene (7 bases). The ends were cut back, 0 bases at V and 0 bases at J, with 13 bases in the middle. CDR1 and CDR2 (germline): LGHNA, YNFKEQ. CDR3 size: 17 residues.

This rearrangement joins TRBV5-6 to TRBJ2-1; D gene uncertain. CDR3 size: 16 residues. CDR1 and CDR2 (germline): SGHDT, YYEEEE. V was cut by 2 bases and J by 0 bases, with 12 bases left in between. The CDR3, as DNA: TGTGCCAGCAGCTTAGGGCCGCTGAGCTCCTACAATGAGCAGTTCTTC. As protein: CASSLGPLSSYNEQFF.

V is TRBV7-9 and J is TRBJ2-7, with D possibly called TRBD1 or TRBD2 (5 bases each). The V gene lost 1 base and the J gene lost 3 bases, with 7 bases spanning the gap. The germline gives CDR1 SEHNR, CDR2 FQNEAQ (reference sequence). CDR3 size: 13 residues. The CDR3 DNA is TGTGCCAGCAGCTTAGGGGGGAACTACGAGCAGTACTTC. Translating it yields CASSLGGNYEQYF.

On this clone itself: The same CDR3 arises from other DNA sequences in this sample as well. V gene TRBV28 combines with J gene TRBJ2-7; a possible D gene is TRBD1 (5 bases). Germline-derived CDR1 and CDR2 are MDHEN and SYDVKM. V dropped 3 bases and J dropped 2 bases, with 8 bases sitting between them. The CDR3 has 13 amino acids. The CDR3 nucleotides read TGTGCCAGCAGTTTGGGGCGTCCCTACGAGCAGTACTTC. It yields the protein CASSLGRPYEQYF.

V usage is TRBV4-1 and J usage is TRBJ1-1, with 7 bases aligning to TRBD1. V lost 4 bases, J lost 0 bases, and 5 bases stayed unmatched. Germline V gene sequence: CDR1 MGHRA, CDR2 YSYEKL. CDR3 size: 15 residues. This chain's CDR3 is CASSLATGMNTEAFF. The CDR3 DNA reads TGCGCCAGCAGCCTAGCGACAGGGATGAACACTGAAGCTTTCTTT.

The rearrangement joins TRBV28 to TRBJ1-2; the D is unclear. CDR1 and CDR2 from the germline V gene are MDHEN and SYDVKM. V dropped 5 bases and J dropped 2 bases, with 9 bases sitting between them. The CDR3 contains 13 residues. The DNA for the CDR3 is TGTGCCAGCAGTATACAGATCAACTATGGCTACACCTTC. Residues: CASSIQINYGYTF.

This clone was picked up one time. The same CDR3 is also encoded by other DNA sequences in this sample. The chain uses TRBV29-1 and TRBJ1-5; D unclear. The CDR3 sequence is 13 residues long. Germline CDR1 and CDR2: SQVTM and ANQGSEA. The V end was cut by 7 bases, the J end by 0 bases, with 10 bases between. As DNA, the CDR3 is TGCAGCGCCCGGACGGGTAGCAATCAGCCCCAGCATTTT. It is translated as CSARTGSNQPQHF.

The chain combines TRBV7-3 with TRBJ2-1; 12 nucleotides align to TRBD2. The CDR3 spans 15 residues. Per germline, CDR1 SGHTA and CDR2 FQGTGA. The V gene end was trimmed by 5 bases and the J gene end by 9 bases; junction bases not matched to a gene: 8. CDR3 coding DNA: TGTGCCAGCAGCCGGGCTAGCGGGAGGGGAGGTGAGCAGTTCTTC. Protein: CASSRASGRGGEQFF.

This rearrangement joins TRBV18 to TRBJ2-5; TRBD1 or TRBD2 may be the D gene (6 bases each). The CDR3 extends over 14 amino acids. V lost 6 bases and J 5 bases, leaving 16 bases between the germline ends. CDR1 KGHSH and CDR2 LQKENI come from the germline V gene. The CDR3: CASSILEGGETQYF. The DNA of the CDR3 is TGTGCCAGCTCGATCCTTGAGGGGGGCGAGACCCAGTACTTC.

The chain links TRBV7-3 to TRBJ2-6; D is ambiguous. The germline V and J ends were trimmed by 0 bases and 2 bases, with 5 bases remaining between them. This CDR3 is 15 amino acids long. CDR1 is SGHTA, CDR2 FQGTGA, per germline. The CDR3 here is CASSLTGTGANVLTF. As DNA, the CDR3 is TGTGCCAGCAGCTTAACAGGGACTGGGGCCAACGTCCTGACTTTC.